This T cell receptor (beta chain) is from a study of blood T cells in healthy people across ages. Study-level results: Long-lived and aged donors differed, with more naive CD4+ cells and higher diversity in the long-lived. Strong correlation linked observed beta diversity and percent naive T cells.

This CDR3 is 14 amino acids long. The germline CDR1 and CDR2 sequences are SGHRS and YFSETQ. Next came a second PCR, run for roughly 7 to 12 cycles, which used a sample-barcoded 5' primer along with a J-beta primer mix. A single record per CDR3 protein comes from TCRdb applying MiXCR to the 5' RACE reads. The sample lists 1,500,000 or so distinct CDR3 sequences, approximately 63% occurring once. Notes on this clonotype: Antigen: not known. Its ends do not fully match the called genes, so a read error is possible.

This receptor was obtained from a man aged 18 to 30 in good health. Sequenced: blood. The V gene is TRBV5-1, the J gene TRBJ2-1; a weak D match, TRBD1 (5 bases). The CDR3 region is CASSLAQGSYEQFF. CDR3 DNA: TGCGCCAGCAGTTTGGCTCAGGGTAGCTATGAGCAGTTCTTC.